These 8 T cell receptor beta chains came from one sample sequenced in a study of T cell responses to AZD1222 COVID-19 vaccine. Clones were sequenced by immunoSEQ multiplex PCR, and TCRdb holds only the in-frame ones, with some missing. Of 150,000 or so clones listed, roughly nine tenths are singletons. Sequenced material: peripheral blood, taken on day 0 of AZD1222 vaccination. These receptors came from an adult in good health.

V gene TRBV5-6 combines with J gene TRBJ1-2; 7 nucleotides align to TRBD1. V shed 4 bases and J 12 bases; nucleotides not matched to a gene: 15. The CDR3 covers 14 residues. Germline V gene sequence: CDR1 SGHDT, CDR2 YYEEEE. CDR3 in amino acids: CASSIYDREHENTF. The CDR3 DNA reads as TGTGCCAGCAGCATCTACGACAGGGAACATGAGAACACCTTC. Drawing the rest from reference TRBV5-6 and TRBJ1-2, the complete variable domain is DAGVTQSPTHLIKTRGQQVTLRCSPKSGHDTVSWYQQALGQGPQFIFQYYEEEERQRGNFPDRFSGHQFPNYSSELNVNALLLGDSALYLCASSIYDREHENTFGSGTRLTVV.

The chain recombines TRBV6-5 with TRBJ2-2, with unresolved D. Germline V gene data show CDR1 as MNHEY and CDR2 as SVGAGI. The CDR3 extends over 14 amino acids. The V end lost 6 bases, the J end lost 4 bases, and 12 bases lay between the germline ends. The CDR3 protein is CASSLQVLTGELFF. DNA of the CDR3: TGTGCCAGCAGCTTACAAGTTCTCACCGGGGAGCTGTTTTTT.

As concerns this clone: Other DNA sequences within the sample encode an identical CDR3. The chain combines TRBV28 with TRBJ1-5; 9 nucleotides agree with TRBD1. The CDR3 consists of 15 residues. Per germline, CDR1 MDHEN and CDR2 SYDVKM. The junction had 7 bases not matched to a gene; V was cut back by 4 bases and J by 6 bases. The CDR3: CASSWGQGGSQPQHF. The CDR3 DNA reads TGTGCCAGCAGTTGGGGACAGGGAGGGAGTCAGCCCCAGCATTTT.

The V gene is TRBV7-2, the J gene TRBJ1-2; D unresolved. V lost 2 bases, J lost 4 bases, and 11 bases lay in between. Per the germline V gene, CDR1 is SGHTA and CDR2 is FQGNSA. The CDR3 consists of 14 residues. For the CDR3, the DNA is TGTGCCAGCAGCTTATCCATTGAGGCCTATGGCTACACCTTC. Its protein is CASSLSIEAYGYTF. The variable domain in full, with the rest retrieved from reference TRBV7-2 and TRBJ1-2, is GAGVSQSPSNKVTEKGKDVELRCDPISGHTALYWYRQSLGQGLEFLIYFQGNSAPDKSGLPSDRFSAERTGGSVSTLTIQRTQQEDSAVYLCASSLSIEAYGYTFGSGTRLTVV.

J is TRBJ1-4 and V is TRBV7-3; 11 bases match TRBD1. Germline lookup yields CDR1 SGHTA and CDR2 FQGTGA. The CDR3 contains 16 residues. With V trimmed by 5 bases and J by 3 bases, 5 bases remained unmatched. The CDR3 DNA reads as TGTGCCAGCAGCGGACAGGGGGCATCAGCTAATGAAAAACTGTTTTTT. It translates to CASSGQGASANEKLFF. Combining the CDR3 with reference TRBV7-3 and TRBJ1-4 gives the whole variable domain GAGVSQTPSNKVTEKGKYVELRCDPISGHTALYWYRQSLGQGPEFLIYFQGTGAADDSGLPNDRFFAVRPEGSVSTLKIQRTERGDSAVYLCASSGQGASANEKLFFGSGTQLSVL.

This chain joins TRBV7-9 and TRBJ2-3; 8 bases are shared with TRBD2. V shed 4 bases, J shed 1 base, and the junction held 13 bases outside the gene matches. The CDR3 is made up of 18 amino acids. Germline CDR1 SEHNR, CDR2 FQNEAQ (reference sequence). CDR3 sequence reads: CASSSGTRSLGGTDTQYF. In DNA form, the CDR3 reads TGTGCCAGCAGCTCCGGGACTAGATCACTCGGCGGCACAGATACGCAGTATTTT.

The chain carries TRBV6-5 and TRBJ1-2; possibly TRBD1 for D (5 bases). CDR1 and CDR2 from the germline V gene are MNHEY and SVGAGI. The germline V and J ends were trimmed by 5 bases and 7 bases, with 17 bases remaining between them. The CDR3 sequence is 14 residues long. CDR3 bases: TGTGCCAGCAGTCCCGAGGGGTTTATCGGTGGCTACACCTTC. Its protein product is CASSPEGFIGGYTF.

The V and J genes are TRBV4-2 and TRBJ2-7; D gene uncertain. This CDR3 contains 15 residues. With 0 bases removed from V and 0 bases from J, the gap between germline ends came to 9 bases. Germline CDR1 LGHNA, CDR2 YNFKEQ. The CDR3 bases are TGTGCCAGCAGCCAAGAAAACGCTTACTCCTACGAGCAGTACTTC. Its translation: CASSQENAYSYEQYF.